This TCR beta chain was documented in a study of blood T cell dynamics during melanoma immunotherapy. Overall study: Metastatic melanoma patients received first-line pembrolizumab or nivolumab plus ipilimumab.

Time point described: week 3, after first cycle of checkpoint inhibitor. At 12 weeks after first infusion, RECIST 1.1 defined response for most patients. CDR3 size: 16 residues. Germline CDR1 SGDLS, CDR2 YYNGEE. The V end was cut by 0 bases, the J end by 9 bases, with 19 bases between. TCRdb's copy holds only in-frame clones and misses some; the assay was immunoSEQ multiplex PCR. The sample contains some 11,000 clones, about 89% of which appear only once. The sample here was blood, taken from a patient treated with checkpoint blockade. The chain combines TRBV9 with TRBJ2-1; D possibly uses TRBD1 or TRBD2 (5 bases each). This sequence was found in a human donor with melanoma. Here the CDR3 reads CASSVDGTALRGEQFF. For the CDR3, the DNA is TGTGCCAGCAGCGTAGATGGGACGGCGTTGAGAGGTGAGCAGTTCTTC.